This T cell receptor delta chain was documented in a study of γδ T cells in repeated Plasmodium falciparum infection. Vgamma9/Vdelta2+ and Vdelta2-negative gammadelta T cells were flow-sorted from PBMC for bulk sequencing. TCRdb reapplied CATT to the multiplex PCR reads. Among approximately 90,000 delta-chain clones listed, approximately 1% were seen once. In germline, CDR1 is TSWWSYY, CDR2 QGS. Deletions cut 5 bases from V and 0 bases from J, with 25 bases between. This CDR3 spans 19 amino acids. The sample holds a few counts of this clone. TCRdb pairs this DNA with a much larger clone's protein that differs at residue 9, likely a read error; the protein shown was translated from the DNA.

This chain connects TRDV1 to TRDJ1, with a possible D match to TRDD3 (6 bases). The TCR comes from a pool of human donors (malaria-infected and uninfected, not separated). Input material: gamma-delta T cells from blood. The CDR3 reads CALGTTKRRYANHTDKLIF. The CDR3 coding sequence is TGTGCTCTTGGGACTACCAAGCGGAGATACGCCAATCACACCGATAAACTCATCTTT.